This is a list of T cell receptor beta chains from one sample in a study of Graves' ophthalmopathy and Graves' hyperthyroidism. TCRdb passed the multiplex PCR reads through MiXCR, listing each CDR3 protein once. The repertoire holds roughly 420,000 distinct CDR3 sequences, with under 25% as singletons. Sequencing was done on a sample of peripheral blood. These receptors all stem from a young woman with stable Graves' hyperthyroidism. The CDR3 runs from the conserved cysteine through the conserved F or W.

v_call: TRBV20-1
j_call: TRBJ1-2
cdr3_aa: CSASTGQGIHYGYTF

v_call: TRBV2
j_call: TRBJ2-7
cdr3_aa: CASGDRGLAGREQYF

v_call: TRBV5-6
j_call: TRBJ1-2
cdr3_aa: CASSLGRDGTLLYGYTF

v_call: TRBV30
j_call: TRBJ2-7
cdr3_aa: CAWVRLRGGEQYF

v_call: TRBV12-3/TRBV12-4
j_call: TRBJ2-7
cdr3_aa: CASSLTYYEQYF

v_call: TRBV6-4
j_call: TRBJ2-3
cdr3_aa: CASSERLDTDTQYF

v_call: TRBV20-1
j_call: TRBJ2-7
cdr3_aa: CSARAGSEQYF

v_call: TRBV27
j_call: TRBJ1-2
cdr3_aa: CASSLIGQPENYGYTF

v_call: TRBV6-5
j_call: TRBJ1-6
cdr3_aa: CASSYSGGLYGYNSPLHF

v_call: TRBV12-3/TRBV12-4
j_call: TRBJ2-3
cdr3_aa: CASSFDDTQYF

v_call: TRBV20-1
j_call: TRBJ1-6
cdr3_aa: CSASHRGGGSPLHF

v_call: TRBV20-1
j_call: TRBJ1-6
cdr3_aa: CSARDLGSPLHF

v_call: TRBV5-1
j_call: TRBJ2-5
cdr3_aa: CASSAGNTIQETQYF

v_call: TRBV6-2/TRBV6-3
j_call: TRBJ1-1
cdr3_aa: CASRAAGLGTEAFF

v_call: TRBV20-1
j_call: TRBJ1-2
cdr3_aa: CSATQKHYGYTF

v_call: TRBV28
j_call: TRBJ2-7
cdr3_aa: CATSRGASDEQYF

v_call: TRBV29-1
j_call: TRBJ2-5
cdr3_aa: CSAGQEQETQYF

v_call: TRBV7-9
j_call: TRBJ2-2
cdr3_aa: CASSSLGTGVLFF

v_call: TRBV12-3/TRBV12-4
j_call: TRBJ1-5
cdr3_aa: CASSLGRGLNQPQHF

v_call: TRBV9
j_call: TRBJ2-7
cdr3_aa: CASSLNSGSSYEQYF

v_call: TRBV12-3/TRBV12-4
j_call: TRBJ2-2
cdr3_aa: CASSPTGGIGELFF

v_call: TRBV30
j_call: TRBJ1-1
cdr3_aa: CAWNRAMNTEAFF

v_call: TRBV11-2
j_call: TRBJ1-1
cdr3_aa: CASSLLRSWSREGAFF

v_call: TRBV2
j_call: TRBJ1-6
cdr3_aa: CASRGGTLHF

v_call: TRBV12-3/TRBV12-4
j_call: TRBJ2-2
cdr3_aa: CASSPKAGVDTGELFF

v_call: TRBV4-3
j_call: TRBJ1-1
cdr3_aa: CASSRSGLRTEAFF

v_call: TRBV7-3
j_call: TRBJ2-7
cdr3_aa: CASSDRGRKNEQYF

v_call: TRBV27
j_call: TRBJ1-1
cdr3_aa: CATHRGTEAFF

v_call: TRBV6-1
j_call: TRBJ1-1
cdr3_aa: CASIRVVNTEAFF

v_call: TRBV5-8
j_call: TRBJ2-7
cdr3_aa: CASSLILADYEQYF

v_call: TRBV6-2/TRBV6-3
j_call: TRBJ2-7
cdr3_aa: CASSPLYLETDSYEQYF

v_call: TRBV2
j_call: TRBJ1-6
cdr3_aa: CASSRTGNSPLHF

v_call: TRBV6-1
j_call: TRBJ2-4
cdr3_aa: CATWRQAGGRNIQYF

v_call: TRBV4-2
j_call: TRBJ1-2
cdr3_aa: CASSPQNAGGLYGYTF

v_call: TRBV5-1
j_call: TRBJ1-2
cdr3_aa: CASSGGRDSYGYTF

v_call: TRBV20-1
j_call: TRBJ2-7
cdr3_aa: CSARINRVFPTYEQYF

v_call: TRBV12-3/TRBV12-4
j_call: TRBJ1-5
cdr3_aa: CASRSGTVLKEQPQRF

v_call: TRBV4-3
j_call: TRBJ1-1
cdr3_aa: CASSHLGTEAFF

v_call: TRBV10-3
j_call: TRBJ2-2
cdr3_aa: CAIGGRGGDTGELFF

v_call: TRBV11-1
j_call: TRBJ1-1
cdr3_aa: CASSFNRGEAFF

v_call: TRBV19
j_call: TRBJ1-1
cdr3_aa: CASSPPISTWREAFF

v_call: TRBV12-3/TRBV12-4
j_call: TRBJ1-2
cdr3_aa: CASRLTESGYTF

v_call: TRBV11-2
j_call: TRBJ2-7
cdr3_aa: CASSSPGTQSAYEQYF

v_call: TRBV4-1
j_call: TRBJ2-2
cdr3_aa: CASSQEASGANTGELFF